This T cell receptor beta chain was sequenced for a study of early T cells in non-severe SARS-CoV-2 infection. Study in general: Sequencing targeted bulk RNA from unsorted whole blood, leaving chains unpaired. General study findings and limits: The matching step, a VDJdb search, favored anti-spike CD8 responses and missed private and CD4 specificities.

Worth noting for this clonotype: The target antigen is unknown.

Germline V gives CDR1 KGHSH, CDR2 LQKENI. This CDR3 contains 15 residues. Trimming cost V 2 bases and J 0 bases, with 10 bases left between them. Molecules of cDNA were individually given unique molecular identifiers that were attached to them. TCRdb reanalysed the 5' RACE reads using MiXCR and keeps one entry per CDR3 protein. The sample gives 87,000 or so distinct CDR3 sequences, 14% of which show up once; 5% to 7.5% is in the top ten. Material: whole blood. The chain uses TRBV18 and TRBJ1-2; D gene uncertain. The clonotype comes from an adult who was a healthcare worker with PCR-confirmed SARS-CoV-2 infection or an uninfected control (not recorded which). The chain's CDR3 is CASSPAGRPNYGYTF. In DNA form, the CDR3 reads TGTGCCAGCTCACCAGCTGGGAGACCTAACTATGGCTACACCTTC.